This entry features one T cell receptor beta chain sequence. Antigen specificity is unknown. The sample belongs to a study of radiation and T cells in renal cell carcinoma. General study findings and limits: In blood, top tumor clones expanded by 2 weeks, shrinking by 4. Pretreatment tumor biopsies were lacking, so baseline clonotypes are unknown.

Some clones are missing from TCRdb's copy, which holds only in-frame ones; the method was immunoSEQ multiplex PCR. Of about 150,000 clones in the sample, about 88% are singletons; the top ten hold approximately 4%. V dropped 3 bases and J dropped 1; count of bases not matched to a gene: 7. Germline V gene sequence: CDR1 SGHKS, CDR2 YYEKEE (reference sequence). The CDR3 has 16 amino acids. As for time point: baseline pretreatment blood. Treatment meaning: 15 Gy SBRT to primary tumor, nephrectomy 4 weeks later. This material consisted of blood, taken from a patient whose treatment included radiotherapy and nephrectomy. The TCR comes from a woman aged 70-85 years with renal cell carcinoma. The chain employs TRBV5-5 and TRBJ2-3; 8 nucleotides match TRBD2. CDR3 protein: CASSSLAGTRTDTQYF. DNA of the CDR3: TGTGCCAGCAGCTCCTTAGCGGGGACCCGCACAGATACGCAGTATTTT.